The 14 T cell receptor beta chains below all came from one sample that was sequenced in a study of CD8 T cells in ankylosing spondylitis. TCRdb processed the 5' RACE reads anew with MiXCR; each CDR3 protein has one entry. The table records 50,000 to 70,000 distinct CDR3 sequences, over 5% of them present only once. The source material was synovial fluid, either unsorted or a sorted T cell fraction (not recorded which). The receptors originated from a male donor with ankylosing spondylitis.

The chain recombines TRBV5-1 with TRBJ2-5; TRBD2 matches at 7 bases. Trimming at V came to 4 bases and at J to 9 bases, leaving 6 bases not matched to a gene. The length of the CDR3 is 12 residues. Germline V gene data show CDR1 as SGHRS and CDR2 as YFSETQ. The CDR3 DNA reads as TGCGCCAGCAGCCCGGGACGGGAGGCCCAGTACTTC. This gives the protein CASSPGREAQYF.

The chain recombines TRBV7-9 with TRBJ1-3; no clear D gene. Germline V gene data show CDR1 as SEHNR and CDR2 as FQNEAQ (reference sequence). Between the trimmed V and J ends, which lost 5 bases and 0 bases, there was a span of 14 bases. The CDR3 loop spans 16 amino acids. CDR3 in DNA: TGTGCCAGCAGCCGATCCCTAGCGAGCTCTGGAAACACCATATATTTT. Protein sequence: CASSRSLASSGNTIYF.

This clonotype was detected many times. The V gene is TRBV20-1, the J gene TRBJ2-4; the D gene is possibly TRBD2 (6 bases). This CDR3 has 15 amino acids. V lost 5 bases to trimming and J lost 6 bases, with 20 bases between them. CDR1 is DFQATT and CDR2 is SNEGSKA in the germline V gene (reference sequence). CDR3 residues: CSARPGGSVGNIQYF. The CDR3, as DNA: TGCAGTGCTCGACCCGGGGGAAGCGTGGGAAACATTCAGTACTTC.

The CDR3 nucleotides read TGCAGTGCTAGCATGGGTTGGTCCGAACCGGGACAGGGGTCTCTCACCGGGGAGCTGTTTTTT. Translating it yields CSASMGWSEPGQGSLTGELFF. V gene TRBV20-1 combines with J gene TRBJ2-2; TRBD1 aligns across 10 bases. Germline CDR1 reads DFQATT; CDR2 reads SNEGSKA (reference sequence). This CDR3 comprises 21 residues. The J segment lost 4 bases and the V segment lost 3 bases, leaving 23 bases of the junction unmatched.

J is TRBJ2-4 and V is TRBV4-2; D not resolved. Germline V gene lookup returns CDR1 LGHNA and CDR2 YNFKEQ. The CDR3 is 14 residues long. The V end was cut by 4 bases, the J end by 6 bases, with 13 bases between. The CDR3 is CASSPADSRNIQYF. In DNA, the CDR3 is TGTGCCAGCAGCCCGGCAGATTCCCGAAACATTCAGTACTTC.

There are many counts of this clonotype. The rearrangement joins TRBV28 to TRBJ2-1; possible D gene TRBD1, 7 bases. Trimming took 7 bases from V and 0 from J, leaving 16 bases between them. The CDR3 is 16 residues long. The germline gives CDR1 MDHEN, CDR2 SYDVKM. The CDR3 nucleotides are TGTGCCAGCACCCCAGGGGGGACACCCTCCTACAATGAGCAGTTCTTC. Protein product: CASTPGGTPSYNEQFF.

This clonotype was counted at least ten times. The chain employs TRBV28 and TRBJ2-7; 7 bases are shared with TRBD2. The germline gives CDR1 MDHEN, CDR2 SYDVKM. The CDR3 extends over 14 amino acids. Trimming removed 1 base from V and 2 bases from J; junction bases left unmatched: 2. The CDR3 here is CASSLYGRPYEQYF. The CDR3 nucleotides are TGTGCCAGCAGTTTATACGGGAGGCCCTACGAGCAGTACTTC.

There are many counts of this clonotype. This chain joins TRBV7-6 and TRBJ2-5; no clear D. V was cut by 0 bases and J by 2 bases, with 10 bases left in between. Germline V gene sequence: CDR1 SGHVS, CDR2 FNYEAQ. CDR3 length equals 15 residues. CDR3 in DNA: TGTGCCAGCAGCTTAGCCGTTACAGCACAAGAGACCCAGTACTTC. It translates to CASSLAVTAQETQYF.

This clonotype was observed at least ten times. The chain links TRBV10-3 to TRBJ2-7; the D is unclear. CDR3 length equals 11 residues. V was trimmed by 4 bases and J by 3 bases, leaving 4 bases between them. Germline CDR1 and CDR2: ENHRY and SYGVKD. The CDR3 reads CAISGNYEQYF. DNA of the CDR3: TGTGCCATCAGTGGGAACTACGAGCAGTACTTC.

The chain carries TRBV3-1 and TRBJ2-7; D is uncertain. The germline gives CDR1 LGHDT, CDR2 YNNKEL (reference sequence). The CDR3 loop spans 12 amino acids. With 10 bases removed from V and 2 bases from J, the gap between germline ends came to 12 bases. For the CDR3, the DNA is TGTGCCACCCTCTCTACCGCCTACGAGCAGTACTTC. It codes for CATLSTAYEQYF.

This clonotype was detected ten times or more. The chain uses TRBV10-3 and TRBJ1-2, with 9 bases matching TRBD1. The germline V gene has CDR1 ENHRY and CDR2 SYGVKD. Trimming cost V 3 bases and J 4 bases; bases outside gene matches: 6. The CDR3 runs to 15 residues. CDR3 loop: CAISDPDRGGYGYTF. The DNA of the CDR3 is TGTGCCATCAGTGACCCGGACAGGGGTGGCTATGGCTACACCTTC.

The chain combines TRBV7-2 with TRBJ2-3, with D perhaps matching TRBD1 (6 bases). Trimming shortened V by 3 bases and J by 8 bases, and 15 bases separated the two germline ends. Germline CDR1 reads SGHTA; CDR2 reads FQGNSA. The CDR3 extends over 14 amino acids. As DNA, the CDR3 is TGTGCCAGCAGCTTGGCCAATTTAGGGGGTACGCAGTATTTT. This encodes CASSLANLGGTQYF. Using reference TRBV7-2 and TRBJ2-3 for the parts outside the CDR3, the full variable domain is GAGVSQSPSNKVTEKGKDVELRCDPISGHTALYWYRQSLGQGLEFLIYFQGNSAPDKSGLPSDRFSAERTGGSVSTLTIQRTQQEDSAVYLCASSLANLGGTQYFGPGTRLTVL.

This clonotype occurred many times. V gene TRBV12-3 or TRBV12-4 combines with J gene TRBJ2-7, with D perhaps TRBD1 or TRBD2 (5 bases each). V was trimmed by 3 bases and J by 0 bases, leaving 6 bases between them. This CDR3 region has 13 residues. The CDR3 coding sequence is TGTGCCAGCAGTTTGGGGACCTCCTACGAGCAGTACTTC. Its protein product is CASSLGTSYEQYF.

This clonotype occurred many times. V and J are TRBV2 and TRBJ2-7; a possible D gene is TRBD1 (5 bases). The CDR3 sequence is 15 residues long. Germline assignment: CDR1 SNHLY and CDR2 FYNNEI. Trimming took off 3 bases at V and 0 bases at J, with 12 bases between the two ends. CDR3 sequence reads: CASSEIGANSYEQYF. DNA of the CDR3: TGTGCCAGCAGTGAGATAGGGGCCAACTCCTACGAGCAGTACTTC.